This entry features one T cell receptor (beta chain) sequence. Its specificity is unknown. The data were taken from a study of OX40 agonist ivuxolimab in advanced cancers. Turning to the study itself: Mean age approximately 59 years, range roughly 20 to 85; 82.7% male. Study observations and caveats: Among T cells, CD8+ cells averaged more expanded clones than CD4+ cells.

Profiling relied on immunoSEQ multiplex PCR, and the TCRdb table lists in-frame clones only, not all of them. The sample holds some 100,000 clones, about 88% seen once. The CDR3 runs to 13 residues. Trimming at V came to 4 bases and at J to 7 bases, leaving 3 bases not matched to a gene. Looked up from germline, CDR1 is SGHRS and CDR2 is YFSETQ. This sequence joins TRBV5-1 and TRBJ2-1, with 9 bases fitting TRBD1. The origin of this receptor is an adult with an advanced solid tumor such as melanoma, head and neck, liver or kidney cancer. This specimen consisted of CD4+ or CD8+ T cells sorted from blood, obtained in a trial of the OX40 agonist ivuxolimab. CDR3 region: CASSPGQGNEQFF. The CDR3 DNA sequence: TGCGCCAGCAGCCCGGGACAGGGAAATGAGCAGTTCTTC.